Listed below are T cell receptor beta chains from one sample, sequenced in a study of shared clonotypes between healthy human individuals. TCRdb keeps only in-frame clones here, not all; method: immunoSEQ multiplex PCR. The top ten clones hold 0.9% to 1.5% of a sample with about 2 million clones, roughly 95% of them seen once. Source material: naive CD8+ T cells sorted from blood. These receptors originate from a man aged 18 to 29 in good health. Each CDR3 is given with its conserved first and last residue. A D gene is named only where the DNA matches it firmly. Clone sizes are given selectively: once, few, many, or a class where the clone is expanded.

abundance	v_gene	j_gene	d_gene	CDR3nt	CDR3aa
once	TRBV19	TRBJ2-1	TRBD2	TGTGCCAGTAGTATAGATACCGGGACTAGCGGGTACAATGAGCAGTTCTTC	CASSIDTGTSGYNEQFF
.	TRBV28	TRBJ1-5	.	TGTGCCAGCAGTTTCGTGGGCGCGAGCAATCAGCCCCAGCATTTT	CASSFVGASNQPQHF
.	TRBV11-2	TRBJ2-7	.	TGTGCCAGCAGCCTCGTGCTTACCTACGAGCAGTACTTC	CASSLVLTYEQYF
.	TRBV19	TRBJ2-1	.	TGTGCCAGTAGTATGACGGCACCGTCCTACAATGAGCAGTTCTTC	CASSMTAPSYNEQFF
once	TRBV27	TRBJ2-1	TRBD1	TGTGCCAGCAGTACCTTGGACAGGAGCTCCTACAATGAGCAGTTCTTC	CASSTLDRSSYNEQFF
few	TRBV11-2	TRBJ1-2	.	TGTGCCAGCAGCTTAGATCCAGACTTCTATGGCTACACCTTC	CASSLDPDFYGYTF
.	TRBV5-8	TRBJ2-7	TRBD1	TGTGCCAGCAGCTTATCCCTCGTGGACAGGGGGGCCTACGAGCAGTACTTC	CASSLSLVDRGAYEQYF
.	TRBV2	TRBJ2-7	TRBD2	TGTGCCAGCAGGATACTAGCGGGAGGGGTCTTAGAGCAGTACTTC	CASRILAGGVLEQYF
few	TRBV6-5	TRBJ1-2	.	TGTGCCAGCAGTTACTCGAGTGACTATGGCTACACCTTC	CASSYSSDYGYTF
.	TRBV27	TRBJ2-7	.	TGTGCCAGCAGTCCAGGGGTGGGGTACGAGCAGTACTTC	CASSPGVGYEQYF
.	TRBV25-1	TRBJ2-7	TRBD1	TGTGCCAGCAGTGGGACAGGGATGTCCTACGAGCAGTACTTC	CASSGTGMSYEQYF
.	TRBV7-8	TRBJ2-2	.	TGTGCCAGCAGCCTTGGAGGGGGGGGCCGAGATACCGGGGAGCTGTTTTTT	CASSLGGGGRDTGELFF
.	TRBV9	TRBJ2-7	TRBD1	TGTGCCAGCAGCCCCGAGCCGGGACAGGTCTTCGAGCAGTACTTC	CASSPEPGQVFEQYF
.	TRBV6-6	TRBJ2-2	.	TGTGCCAGCAGTTTCCTGACTAGGCCAACCGGGGAGCTGTTTTTT	CASSFLTRPTGELFF